Sequencing of this TCR beta chain was carried out in a study of shared clonotypes between healthy human individuals. For this clone: Its antigen is undetermined.

Profiling relied on immunoSEQ multiplex PCR, and the TCRdb table lists in-frame clones only, not all of them. The top ten hold less than 0.13% of the sample, which has roughly 590,000 clones, around 95% seen once. General study points: Naive CD4 clonotypes overlapped across a few donors at 4.5% to 5.5%.

In the naive CD8 group, cells lacked CD45RO and were positively selected for CCR7, so terminally differentiated effector memory CD45RA+ cells were left out. This CDR3 has 15 amino acids. Germline V gene sequence: CDR1 MNHEY, CDR2 SMNVEV (reference sequence). Trimming at V came to 4 bases and at J to 2 bases, leaving 7 bases not matched to a gene. The TCR originated in a woman aged 25 to 39 in good health. The rearrangement uses TRBV27 and TRBJ2-7; TRBD2 matches 8 bases. Material: naive CD8+ T cells sorted from blood. The CDR3 loop reads CASSSLAGLTYEQYF. CDR3 in DNA: TGTGCCAGCAGTTCCTTAGCGGGATTGACCTACGAGCAGTACTTC.